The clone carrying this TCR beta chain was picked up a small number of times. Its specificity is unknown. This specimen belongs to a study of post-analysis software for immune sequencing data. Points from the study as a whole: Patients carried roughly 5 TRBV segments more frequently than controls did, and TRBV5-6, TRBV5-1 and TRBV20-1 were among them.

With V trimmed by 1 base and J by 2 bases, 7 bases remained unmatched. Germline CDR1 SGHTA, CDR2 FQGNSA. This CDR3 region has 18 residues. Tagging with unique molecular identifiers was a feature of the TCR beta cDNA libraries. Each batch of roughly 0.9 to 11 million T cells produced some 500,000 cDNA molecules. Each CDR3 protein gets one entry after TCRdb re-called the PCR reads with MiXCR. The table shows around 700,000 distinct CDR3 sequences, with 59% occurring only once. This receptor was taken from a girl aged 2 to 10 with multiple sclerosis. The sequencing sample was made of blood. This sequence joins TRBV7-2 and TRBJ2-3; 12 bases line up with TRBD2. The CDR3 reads CASSLVALAGGLTDTQYF. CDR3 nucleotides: TGTGCCAGCAGCTTAGTGGCCCTAGCGGGGGGGCTCACAGATACGCAGTATTTT.